The sequence of this TCR beta chain was determined in a study of T cell repertoires in cytomegalovirus infection. This clonotype was detected ten times or more. Germline CDR1 reads LNHDA; CDR2 reads SQIVND (reference sequence). This CDR3 spans 15 amino acids. The V end was cut by 1 base, the J end by 1 base, with 10 bases between. TCRdb re-called the reads through MiXCR, storing one row per CDR3 protein. The table lists approximately 500,000 distinct CDR3 sequences, approximately 17% of them singletons, with roughly a quarter in the top ten. The receptor's source is a human donor in good health (CMV status not recorded). Some clones in this sample may be carry-over from other donors' samples. The V and J genes are TRBV19 and TRBJ1-1; D possibly corresponds to TRBD1 (5 bases). Specimen: CD8+ T cells from PBMCs. CDR3 protein: CASSIAGGANTEAFF. The DNA of the CDR3 is TGTGCCAGTAGTATAGCCGGGGGAGCGAACACTGAAGCTTTCTTT. The full variable domain, with the rest looked up from reference TRBV19 and TRBJ1-1, is DGGITQSPKYLFRKEGQNVTLSCEQNLNHDAMYWYRQDPGQGLRLIYYSQIVNDFQKGDIAEGYSVSREKKESFPLTVTSAQKNPTAFYLCASSIAGGANTEAFFGQGTRLTVV.